These 20 T cell receptor beta chains were sequenced from one sample in a study of control samples from healthy donors and cancer patients. Clones were sequenced by immunoSEQ multiplex PCR, and TCRdb holds only the in-frame ones, with some missing. Here the sample spans some 120,000 clones, just under 90% being singletons. Sequencing was performed on blood. These receptors were taken from a man under 40 in good health.

The chain is built from TRBV7-3 and TRBJ1-5; no definite D call. The CDR3 is 14 residues long. Germline assignment: CDR1 SGHTA and CDR2 FQGTGA. Trimming pared 5 bases from V and 1 base from J, leaving 9 bases between. Written as DNA, the CDR3 is TGTGCCAGCAGCCCAAGCGGAAGCAATCAGCCCCAGCATTTT. It yields the protein CASSPSGSNQPQHF.

V and J are TRBV30 and TRBJ1-5; D is undetermined. The CDR3 is made up of 14 amino acids. Germline CDR1 reads GTSNPN; CDR2 reads SVGIG (reference sequence). Trimming shortened V by 3 bases and J by 1 base, and 10 bases separated the two germline ends. The CDR3 nucleotides are TGTGCCTGGAGCCTAAGGGTCAGCAATCAGCCCCAGCATTTT. It encodes CAWSLRVSNQPQHF.

The chain carries TRBV4-1 and TRBJ1-5; 8 bases are shared with TRBD1. This CDR3 has 17 residues. In germline, CDR1 is MGHRA, CDR2 YSYEKL. V lost 4 bases, J lost 2 bases, and 10 bases stayed unmatched. In DNA, the CDR3 is TGCGCCAGCAGCCGCTTTGGACAGGGCTTTGGCAATCAGCCCCAGCATTTT. It translates to CASSRFGQGFGNQPQHF.

V gene TRBV19 combines with J gene TRBJ1-2; 12 nucleotides match TRBD1. The V and J ends lost 6 bases and 4 bases, in that order; junction bases with no gene match: 9. Germline V gene lookup returns CDR1 LNHDA and CDR2 SQIVND (reference sequence). The CDR3 spans 16 residues. In DNA form, the CDR3 reads TGTGCCAGTAGGCACTCGGGACAGGGGGCAGCCTATGGCTACACCTTC. Its protein is CASRHSGQGAAYGYTF.

The genes are TRBV18 and TRBJ1-1; unclear D gene. The CDR3 consists of 14 residues. V gave up 1 base and J gave up 3 bases, with 9 bases separating them. Germline CDR1 reads KGHSH; CDR2 reads LQKENI. CDR3 coding DNA: TGTGCCAGCTCACCACGTCAGGATGACACTGAAGCTTTCTTT. Protein: CASSPRQDDTEAFF.

This rearrangement joins TRBV7-9 to TRBJ2-6; D is ambiguous. The CDR3 sequence is 18 residues long. V lost 5 bases, J lost 4 bases, and 21 bases lay in between. Germline V gene data show CDR1 as SEHNR and CDR2 as FQNEAQ (reference sequence). CDR3 loop: CASSHPSTSQLGANVLTF. The CDR3 DNA is TGTGCCAGCAGCCACCCCTCCACATCTCAGCTGGGGGCCAACGTCCTGACTTTC.

The genes are TRBV7-2 and TRBJ1-3, with D tentatively TRBD1 (6 bases). The CDR3 is 13 residues long. The V and J ends lost 5 bases and 6 bases respectively, with 11 bases between them. CDR1 is SGHTA and CDR2 is FQGNSA in the germline V gene. CDR3 sequence: CASSPRTANTIYF. The CDR3 DNA sequence: TGTGCCAGCAGCCCTCGGACAGCAAACACCATATATTTT.

In its sample, this clone was seen a few times. The chain recombines TRBV2 with TRBJ1-1; D unclear. In germline, CDR1 is SNHLY, CDR2 FYNNEI. Trimming took off 1 base at V and 0 bases at J, with 12 bases between the two ends. The CDR3 length is 16 residues. The CDR3 loop reads CASSEVPGTLNTEAFF. The CDR3 region has the DNA TGTGCCAGCAGTGAAGTCCCAGGTACCCTGAACACTGAAGCTTTCTTT.

The chain has TRBV19 and TRBJ2-3; a weak D match, TRBD1 (5 bases). Germline V CDR1 and CDR2: LNHDA, SQIVND (reference sequence). The ends were cut back, 1 base at V and 2 bases at J, with 10 bases in the middle. The CDR3 sequence is 15 residues long. The CDR3 region has the DNA TGTGCCAGTAGTATAGTAAGCAGGGACACAGATACGCAGTATTTT. It encodes CASSIVSRDTDTQYF.

This clone was detected only a few times. The genes are TRBV6-6 and TRBJ2-3, with TRBD1 matching over 9 bases. Germline values: CDR1 MNHNY, CDR2 SVGAGI (reference sequence). This CDR3 contains 15 residues. Trimming cost V 6 bases and J 2 bases; bases outside gene matches: 6. The CDR3 sequence: CASRAGTGSTDTQYF. DNA for the CDR3: TGTGCCAGCAGGGCCGGGACAGGGTCCACAGATACGCAGTATTTT.

This chain joins TRBV7-2 and TRBJ1-6, with D uncertain. The V end was cut by 3 bases, the J end by 5 bases, with 11 bases between. This CDR3 region has 15 residues. The V gene's germline CDR1 is SGHTA and CDR2 FQGNSA. This CDR3 is CASSLAGSNNSPLHF. CDR3 DNA sequence: TGTGCCAGCAGCTTGGCAGGATCTAATAATTCACCCCTCCACTTT.

This rearrangement joins TRBV4-1 to TRBJ2-1; TRBD2 is a possible D gene (7 bases). The CDR3 has 15 amino acids. The V and J ends lost 2 bases and 9 bases respectively, with 17 bases between them. Germline CDR1 is MGHRA and CDR2 is YSYEKL. The CDR3 coding sequence is TGCGCCAGCAGCCAATCCCAGCGGGGAGGGGGTGAGCAGTTCTTC. Amino acids: CASSQSQRGGGEQFF.

The J gene is TRBJ1-2, the V gene TRBV27; D is unresolved. The length of the CDR3 is 10 residues. The V end was cut by 4 bases, the J end by 5 bases, with 2 bases between. Germline CDR1 and CDR2: MNHEY and SMNVEV (reference sequence). The CDR3 region has the DNA TGTGCCAGCAGTTCATATGGCTACACCTTC. Residues: CASSSYGYTF.

The V and J genes are TRBV19 and TRBJ1-1; a weak D match, TRBD1 (5 bases). The V end was cut by 5 bases, the J end by 1 base, with 14 bases between. The CDR3 length is 15 residues. Germline V gene data show CDR1 as LNHDA and CDR2 as SQIVND (reference sequence). CDR3 nucleotide sequence: TGTGCCAGTAGTTCTGGGGCCGCTCCGAACACTGAAGCTTTCTTT. It encodes CASSSGAAPNTEAFF.

The rearrangement links TRBV5-6 to TRBJ1-3; no firm D call. The CDR3 length is 14 residues. Germline lookup yields CDR1 SGHDT and CDR2 YYEEEE. Trimming stripped 4 bases from V and 0 bases from J, with 8 bases between. CDR3 DNA: TGTGCCAGCAGCCCGACACCCTCTGGAAACACCATATATTTT. It is translated as CASSPTPSGNTIYF. Full variable domain (remainder filled in from reference TRBV5-6 and TRBJ1-3): DAGVTQSPTHLIKTRGQQVTLRCSPKSGHDTVSWYQQALGQGPQFIFQYYEEEERQRGNFPDRFSGHQFPNYSSELNVNALLLGDSALYLCASSPTPSGNTIYFGEGSWLTVV.

Only a few counts were recorded for this clone. The rearrangement links TRBV4-2 to TRBJ1-5; D gene ambiguous. The CDR3 has 15 residues. Germline V gene data show CDR1 as LGHNA and CDR2 as YNFKEQ. V was trimmed by 0 bases and J by 0 bases, leaving 6 bases between them. CDR3: CASSQDGSSNQPQHF. DNA for the CDR3: TGTGCCAGCAGCCAAGACGGCAGTAGCAATCAGCCCCAGCATTTT.

The J gene is TRBJ2-2, the V gene TRBV30; D gene unclear. The CDR3 runs 12 residues. The ends were cut back, 4 bases at V and 7 bases at J, with 10 bases in the middle. The germline gives CDR1 GTSNPN, CDR2 SVGIG (reference sequence). The DNA of the CDR3 is TGTGCCTGGACCCCGGGCCTCGGGGAGCTGTTTTTT. Protein product: CAWTPGLGELFF. The full variable domain, its missing parts supplied by reference TRBV30 and TRBJ2-2, is SQTIHQWPATLVQPVGSPLSLECTVEGTSNPNLYWYRQAAGRGLQLLFYSVGIGQISSEVPQNLSASRPQDRQFILSSKKLLLSDSGFYLCAWTPGLGELFFGEGSRLTVL.

The chain joins TRBV27 to TRBJ1-2; the D gene is possibly TRBD1 (5 bases). The V end lost 0 bases, the J end lost 7 bases, and 12 bases lay between the germline ends. The CDR3 runs to 14 residues. CDR1 and CDR2 (germline): MNHEY, SMNVEV (reference sequence). CDR3 protein: CASSLSLGVGGYTF. In DNA form, the CDR3 reads TGTGCCAGCAGTTTATCTCTGGGGGTAGGTGGCTACACCTTC.

The gene calls are TRBV12-5 and TRBJ2-5; the D gene is possibly TRBD1 (6 bases). This CDR3 has 15 residues. Per the germline V gene, CDR1 is LGHNT and CDR2 is FRNRAP. V was pared by 5 bases and J by 4 bases, with 17 bases between. The CDR3 reads CASGPTSGVGETQYF. CDR3 sequence (DNA): TGTGCTAGTGGTCCCACGTCAGGGGTAGGAGAGACCCAGTACTTC.

The chain employs TRBV19 and TRBJ2-3; TRBD1 might be the D (5 bases). The CDR3 has 14 residues. From germline, CDR1 is LNHDA and CDR2 SQIVND (reference sequence). V lost 2 bases and J 2 bases, leaving 8 bases between the germline ends. CDR3: CASSIRGFTDTQYF. The DNA of the CDR3 is TGTGCCAGTAGTATAAGGGGCTTCACAGATACGCAGTATTTT.